This TCR beta chain was sequenced during a study of cytomegalovirus exposure and HLA in healthy donors. For the study at large: It was reported in a later analysis that the same platform had been used for the roughly 130 validation repertoires as for the approximately 670 first-cohort repertoires.

Study-wide results and limits: Researchers catalogued 160 or so TCR beta chains as cytomegalovirus-associated. A later analysis found first-cohort TCR clusters tended to co-occur in the 130 or so validation repertoires.

Germline-derived CDR1 and CDR2 are SGHTA and FQGTGA. V was pared by 3 bases and J by 8 bases, with 7 bases of the junction left unmatched. This CDR3 comprises 14 residues. Using immunoSEQ multiplex PCR, the repertoire was profiled, and TCRdb retains in-frame clones only, with some absent. The sample includes about 60,000 clones, roughly nine tenths of them seen just once. As concerns this clone: Its antigen remains unknown.

The sequenced sample consisted of PBMCs. The clonotype comes from a man between 18 and 35 years old in good health and CMV-seronegative. The chain recombines TRBV7-3 with TRBJ1-2; TRBD1 matches at 9 bases. The CDR3 DNA follows: TGTGCCAGCAGCTTGTCGGGACAGGGCGGGGGCTACACCTTC. Encoded protein: CASSLSGQGGGYTF. Filled out from reference TRBV7-3 and TRBJ1-2, the complete variable domain reads GAGVSQTPSNKVTEKGKYVELRCDPISGHTALYWYRQSLGQGPEFLIYFQGTGAADDSGLPNDRFFAVRPEGSVSTLKIQRTERGDSAVYLCASSLSGQGGGYTFGSGTRLTVV.